The sequence of this T cell receptor beta chain was determined in a study of blood T cell repertoires in COVID-19 (dated by TCRdb to about 2020). With regard to the full study: Samples covering the acute and convalescent phases of COVID-19 were provided by collaborators in the United States, Italy and Spain. Samples came from the ongoing ImmuneRACE study (first 160 participants) plus 1,254 subjects from 6 global collaborators. Sample metadata almost always included a de-identified subject ID, COVID-19 status, age in years and sex. The repertoires were released in a freely available public database meant as a resource for research on the immune response to SARS-CoV-2. HLA class I and class II types, where available, came from metadata supplied by the sample provider rather than from assay-based typing. The material from the prospective study consisted of cDNA or gDNA derived from T cells, B-cell-depleted T cells, or PBMCs. Deeply sampled blood TCRbeta repertoires from subjects exposed to, actively infected with, or recovered from COVID-19 were included in the dataset. Results the study describes overall, beyond this receptor: How much clinical and demographic metadata was included differed by source and by participant, and the metadata was provided uncurated.

The immunoSEQ Assay, a bias-controlled multiplex PCR, was used to amplify TCRbeta CDR3 regions from genomic DNA. In the source study's methods: Within the assay, amplification of reference gene primers was used to estimate how many nucleated cells each sample contained. To quantify the absolute abundance of each unique TCRbeta CDR3 rearrangement, sequence reads were collapsed and filtered. For each sample, productive Simpson clonality was calculated as the square root of Simpson's diversity index across productive rearrangements. Not all clones reach the TCRdb copy of this immuneACCESS table, which keeps in-frame sequences only. Checked studies attribute under half of the gap to unresolved V genes and leave the rest unexplained. The V and J calls and clone size are taken from that table; D and trimming were inferred from the DNA. Across this sample there are 170,000 or so clones, with approximately 88% seen only once. The ten largest clones represent less than 3.5% of the sample.

Whole blood was collected in K2EDTA tubes by collaborating institutions according to the institutions' own protocols. Collaborator samples were shipped for TCRbeta analysis as frozen whole blood, isolated PBMCs, or DNA extracted from either sample type. The CDR3 has 14 amino acids, counting the end cysteine and phenylalanine. Solely the CDR3 DNA is kept, with 42 bases framed from the first base. CDR1 MNHEY and CDR2 SVGAGI were looked up in the germline V gene. V loses 4 bases, J loses 6 bases, and the germline ends lie 15 bases apart. This clone has only a few counts. No cognate antigen has been identified for it. No base qualities exist here, and no much larger clone lies one base off it.

The sequenced material came from peripheral blood. The sequence is built from TRBV6-5 and TRBJ1-1; TRBD1 is a possible D gene, resting on 6 matching bases. This clonotype was obtained from a woman aged 60 to 75 with acute or convalescent COVID-19. The CDR3 reads as follows: CASSSHRDSAEAFF. The nucleotide sequence reads TGTGCCAGCAGTTCCCACAGGGATAGTGCTGAAGCTTTCTTT.